Shown below are 17 T cell receptor beta chains from a single sample sequenced in a study of CD8 T cells in ankylosing spondylitis. TCRdb passed the 5' RACE reads through MiXCR, listing each CDR3 protein once. The sample has hundreds of thousands of distinct CDR3 sequences, about 10% seen once. The source material was blood, either unsorted or a sorted T cell fraction (not recorded which). Source of these receptors: a male donor with ankylosing spondylitis or in good health (not recorded which).

This clonotype was picked up many times. This chain joins TRBV5-1 and TRBJ2-2; the D is unclear. V shed 4 bases and J shed 1 base, with 17 bases lying between them. This CDR3 spans 17 amino acids. Germline V gene sequence: CDR1 SGHRS, CDR2 YFSETQ. CDR3 loop: CASSTIPKGRNTGELFF. CDR3 sequence (DNA): TGCGCCAGCAGCACCATCCCTAAAGGCAGGAACACCGGGGAGCTGTTTTTT. Full variable domain (outside the CDR3, taken from reference TRBV5-1 and TRBJ2-2): KAGVTQTPRYLIKTRGQQVTLSCSPISGHRSVSWYQQTPGQGLQFLFEYFSETQRNKGNFPGRFSGRQFSNSRSEMNVSTLELGDSALYLCASSTIPKGRNTGELFFGEGSRLTVL.

The table lists this clonotype with many counts. The chain couples TRBV5-5 to TRBJ2-3, with D unclear. V was clipped by 0 bases and J by 4 bases, with 6 bases between them. CDR1 is SGHKS, CDR2 YYEKEE, per germline (reference sequence). The CDR3 sequence is 13 residues long. For the CDR3, the DNA is TGTGCCAGCAGCTTGGGACTTTCAGATACGCAGTATTTT. As protein: CASSLGLSDTQYF. Using reference TRBV5-5 and TRBJ2-3 for the parts outside the CDR3, the full variable domain is DAGVTQSPTHLIKTRGQQVTLRCSPISGHKSVSWYQQVLGQGPQFIFQYYEKEERGRGNFPDRFSARQFPNYSSELNVNALLLGDSALYLCASSLGLSDTQYFGPGTRLTVL.

This chain links TRBV20-1 with TRBJ2-5; TRBD1 matches 10 bases. The J segment lost 2 bases and the V segment lost 1 base, leaving 7 bases of the junction unmatched. CDR3 length: 16 residues. Germline CDR1 and CDR2: DFQATT and SNEGSKA (reference sequence). CDR3 bases: TGCAGTGCTAGAGGGAGACAGGGGGCGATACAAGAGACCCAGTACTTC. Translated: CSARGRQGAIQETQYF.

This clonotype appeared many times. The V call is TRBV6-5, the J call TRBJ2-4, with 7 bases fitting TRBD1. V was clipped by 2 bases and J by 6 bases; unmatched bases: 10. Germline values: CDR1 MNHEY, CDR2 SVGAGI. CDR3 length equals 16 residues. The DNA of the CDR3 is TGTGCCAGCAGTTACGCCAGGACAGGAGTGCCAAACATTCAGTACTTC. Its protein is CASSYARTGVPNIQYF.

This clonotype has a handful of counts. The genes are TRBV5-5 and TRBJ1-2, with TRBD1 matching 8 bases. Trimming took 3 bases from V and 1 from J; bases not matched to a gene: 5. The CDR3 covers 15 residues. The germline V gene encodes CDR1 SGHKS and CDR2 YYEKEE (reference sequence). CDR3 DNA: TGTGCCAGCAGCTCGACGACAGGGGTTAACTATGGCTACACCTTC. It is translated as CASSSTTGVNYGYTF.

This clonotype was seen a handful of times. The chain carries TRBV29-1 and TRBJ2-5, with a possible D match to TRBD2 (6 bases). This CDR3 comprises 11 residues. Trimming took 3 bases from V and 4 from J, leaving 6 bases between them. CDR1 is SQVTM, CDR2 ANQGSEA, per germline. The CDR3 DNA follows: TGCAGCGTTGAGCGGGGAGAGACCCAGTACTTC. Encoded protein: CSVERGETQYF. Complete variable domain (other parts from reference TRBV29-1 and TRBJ2-5): SAVISQKPSRDICQRGTSLTIQCQVDSQVTMMFWYRQQPGQSLTLIATANQGSEATYESGFVIDKFPISRPNLTFSTLTVSNMSPEDSSIYLCSVERGETQYFGPGTRLLVL.

The chain links TRBV12-3 or TRBV12-4 to TRBJ1-6, with a possible D match to TRBD1 (6 bases). The V gene lost 5 bases and the J gene lost 0 bases, with 17 bases spanning the gap. The CDR3 runs 18 residues. Here the CDR3 DNA reads TGTGCCAGCAGTGCCGACAGGACAGCTAGCTCCTATAATTCACCCCTCCACTTT. Protein sequence: CASSADRTASSYNSPLHF.

This clonotype came up many times. The genes are TRBV7-9 and TRBJ2-7; D may be TRBD2 (7 bases). The CDR3 is made up of 15 amino acids. Trimming cost V 7 bases and J 4 bases, with 20 bases left between them. The germline V gene has CDR1 SEHNR and CDR2 FQNEAQ (reference sequence). The CDR3 DNA is TGTGCCAGCACCCCGGGAAGGGGGGGGCTTTACGAGCAGTACTTC. Translated, it gives CASTPGRGGLYEQYF.

This clonotype occurred a few times. The rearrangement links TRBV20-1 to TRBJ2-3, with D perhaps TRBD2 (6 bases). V was pared by 6 bases and J by 1 base, with 14 bases between. Per germline, CDR1 DFQATT and CDR2 SNEGSKA (reference sequence). The CDR3 runs to 14 residues. CDR3 DNA sequence: TGCAGTGCCGCCGGGGGACGGGGCACAGATACGCAGTATTTT. Translation gives CSAAGGRGTDTQYF.

This clonotype occurred many times. V is TRBV20-1 and J is TRBJ2-3; 8 bases align to TRBD2. The trim removed 3 bases at V and 8 bases at J, leaving 4 bases unmatched. The CDR3 contains 12 residues. Germline V gives CDR1 DFQATT, CDR2 SNEGSKA (reference sequence). The CDR3 nucleotides are TGCAGTGCTAGCGGGGGGGCGTCTACGCAGTATTTT. It yields the protein CSASGGASTQYF.

Ten or more counts support this clonotype. V gene TRBV5-1 combines with J gene TRBJ1-1, with TRBD1 matching 8 bases. The CDR3 extends over 14 amino acids. V lost 2 bases to trimming and J lost 8 bases; unmatched junction nucleotides: 8. Germline V gene data show CDR1 as SGHRS and CDR2 as YFSETQ. The CDR3 reads CASSFQGAGSEAFF. Written as DNA, the CDR3 is TGCGCCAGCAGCTTCCAGGGGGCGGGGTCCGAAGCTTTCTTT.

This clonotype was recorded at least ten times. The chain carries TRBV5-1 and TRBJ1-1; no firm D call. Germline V gene lookup returns CDR1 SGHRS and CDR2 YFSETQ. The CDR3 runs to 13 residues. Trimming pared 2 bases from V and 2 bases from J, leaving 7 bases between. CDR3 coding DNA: TGCGCCAGCAGCTTTACCAGAAACACTGAAGCTTTCTTT. Its protein is CASSFTRNTEAFF.

V and J are TRBV30 and TRBJ2-5, with unresolved D. Looked up from germline, CDR1 is GTSNPN and CDR2 is SVGIG (reference sequence). Trimming cost V 3 bases and J 1 base, with 9 bases left between them. The CDR3 loop spans 13 amino acids. The CDR3 loop is CAWRPDGQETQYF. In nucleotides, the CDR3 is TGTGCCTGGAGGCCCGACGGCCAAGAGACCCAGTACTTC.

This clonotype was counted at least ten times. The chain employs TRBV29-1 and TRBJ1-3, with 7 bases identical to TRBD1. Germline values: CDR1 SQVTM, CDR2 ANQGSEA. This CDR3 contains 16 residues. Unmatched junction bases numbered 8, after V lost 2 bases and J lost 1 base. The CDR3 coding sequence is TGCAGCGTTGAAAGGGGGCAGCCAGGGTCTGGAAACACCATATATTTT. This gives the protein CSVERGQPGSGNTIYF.

This clonotype showed up many times. This chain connects TRBV9 to TRBJ2-3; 8 bases line up with TRBD2. CDR1 is SGDLS and CDR2 is YYNGEE in the germline V gene. This CDR3 has 16 residues. V lost 2 bases, J lost 0 bases, and 5 bases stayed unmatched. The CDR3 DNA reads TGTGCCAGCAGCGTCGTAGCGGGGCTTAGCACAGATACGCAGTATTTT. It is translated as CASSVVAGLSTDTQYF.

This clonotype was recorded many times. The V call is TRBV5-1, the J call TRBJ2-1, with 9 positions matching TRBD1. The CDR3 runs to 16 residues. The germline CDR1 and CDR2 sequences are SGHRS and YFSETQ. V was clipped by 2 bases and J by 10 bases; unmatched bases: 13. For the CDR3, the DNA is TGCGCCAGCAGCTTTCGCCCCCCCGAAACAGGGGGCGAGCAGTTCTTC. This codes for CASSFRPPETGGEQFF.

The V gene is TRBV7-9, the J gene TRBJ2-3; perhaps TRBD2 as D (5 bases). The germline V gene has CDR1 SEHNR and CDR2 FQNEAQ (reference sequence). The CDR3 runs 12 residues. Trimming took off 5 bases at V and 9 bases at J, with 12 bases between the two ends. CDR3 protein: CASSQLEYTQYF. In DNA, the CDR3 is TGTGCCAGCAGCCAACTAGAGTACACGCAGTATTTT.